One and the same sample provided the 7 T cell receptor beta chains below, sequenced in a study of neurological immune-mediated disorders. TCRdb recomputed calls from the 5' RACE reads with MiXCR, one row per CDR3 protein. There are nearly 60,000 distinct CDR3 sequences in the sample; roughly 3.5% occur only once, and around 3.3% lies in the top ten. The sample was PBMCs. These TCRs come from a woman in her twenties or thirties with multiple sclerosis.

This clonotype was counted ten times or more. The rearrangement uses TRBV4-1 and TRBJ2-6; D is undetermined. V shed 0 bases and J shed 0 bases, with 9 bases lying between them. Germline V lookup: CDR1 MGHRA, CDR2 YSYEKL. The CDR3 extends over 17 amino acids. CDR3 in DNA: TGCGCCAGCAGCCAAGATACGGTCTTCTCTGGGGCCAACGTCCTGACTTTC. Residues: CASSQDTVFSGANVLTF.

Concerning this clonotype: A much bigger clone sits one base away, suggesting this may be a read error. The chain has TRBV27 and TRBJ1-4; the D is unclear. Germline-derived CDR1 and CDR2 are MNHEY and SMNVEV (reference sequence). Trimming pared 5 bases from V and 8 bases from J, leaving 15 bases between. The CDR3 spans 14 residues. In DNA, the CDR3 is TGTGCCAGCAGTAAGGGTCAGAGACGAGAAAAACTGTTTTTT. Translation: CASSKGQRREKLFF.

This clonotype turned up a few times. This chain connects TRBV18 to TRBJ2-1; 13 bases line up with TRBD2. The germline CDR1 and CDR2 sequences are KGHSH and LQKENI. V was pared by 2 bases and J by 8 bases, with 9 bases of the junction left unmatched. The CDR3 totals 17 residues. In DNA form, the CDR3 reads TGTGCCAGCTCACCATTTTCACTAGCGGGAGGGCCTTATGAGCAGTTCTTC. Its translation is CASSPFSLAGGPYEQFF.

There are many counts of this clonotype. V gene TRBV10-3 combines with J gene TRBJ2-3, with a tentative D call TRBD2 (6 bases). CDR3 length: 12 residues. Germline V gives CDR1 ENHRY, CDR2 SYGVKD. The germline V and J ends were trimmed by 6 bases and 3 bases, with 7 bases remaining between them. The DNA for the CDR3 is TGTGCCATCAGGCGGGGTACAGATACGCAGTATTTT. It codes for CAIRRGTDTQYF.

This clonotype has ten or more counts. V is TRBV6-5 and J is TRBJ2-5; 12 bases are shared with TRBD2. Unmatched junction bases numbered 13, after V lost 6 bases and J lost 5 bases. CDR3 length: 17 amino acids. Germline V gene sequence: CDR1 MNHEY, CDR2 SVGAGI. The CDR3 region is CASRPGTSGLRGETQYF. In DNA form, the CDR3 reads TGTGCCAGCAGACCCGGGACTAGCGGGTTACGGGGGGAGACCCAGTACTTC.

J is TRBJ2-5 and V is TRBV11-2; tentatively, D is TRBD1 (6 bases). The CDR3 runs 14 residues. Looked up from germline, CDR1 is SGHAT and CDR2 is FQNNGV. V was clipped by 4 bases and J by 0 bases, with 9 bases between them. In DNA form, the CDR3 reads TGTGCCAGCAGCTCAGGACAGTACCAAGAGACCCAGTACTTC. Protein sequence: CASSSGQYQETQYF.

Many counts were recorded for this clonotype. For the CDR3, the DNA is TGCAGTGCTGAGGTAGCGGGAGGATACGAGCAGTACTTC. The encoded protein is CSAEVAGGYEQYF. The chain links TRBV20-1 to TRBJ2-7; 10 bases are shared with TRBD2. The V and J ends lost 5 bases and 4 bases, in that order; junction bases with no gene match: 5. The CDR3 has 13 residues. CDR1 is DFQATT, CDR2 SNEGSKA, per germline (reference sequence).